Presented here are 20 T cell receptor beta chains from one specimen sequenced in a study of T cell responses to AZD1222 COVID-19 vaccine. Profiling relied on immunoSEQ multiplex PCR, and the TCRdb table lists in-frame clones only, not all of them. The sample lists about 67,000 clones, roughly 85% occurring once. The sample consisted of peripheral blood, taken 28 days after the second AZD1222 dose. Source of these receptors: an adult who received the AZD1222 COVID-19 vaccine.

This clone showed up just once. The rearrangement joins TRBV7-2 to TRBJ2-3, with D unresolved. The V gene's germline CDR1 is SGHTA and CDR2 FQGNSA. V was cut by 5 bases and J by 1 base, with 10 bases left in between. The CDR3 is 14 amino acids. CDR3 bases: TGTGCCAGCAGCGCGGACGCAGGCACAGATACGCAGTATTTT. It translates to CASSADAGTDTQYF.

This clone was counted once. The chain uses TRBV2 and TRBJ2-5, with TRBD2 matching over 10 bases. The germline V gene has CDR1 SNHLY and CDR2 FYNNEI. CDR3 length equals 13 residues. V lost 6 bases, J lost 5 bases, and 3 bases stayed unmatched. The CDR3 sequence: CASRGLASETQYF. The DNA for the CDR3 is TGTGCCAGCAGGGGACTAGCGTCGGAGACCCAGTACTTC.

CDR3 loop: CASSAETGTSGNTIYF. The CDR3, as DNA: TGTGCCAGCAGTGCGGAGACAGGGACCTCTGGAAACACCATATATTTT. The chain joins TRBV6-1 to TRBJ1-3, with 7 positions matching TRBD1. J lost 0 bases, V lost 4 bases, and 6 bases had no gene match. CDR1 is MNHNS and CDR2 is SASEGT in the germline V gene. The CDR3 is 16 amino acids.

This clone showed up just a few times. This rearrangement joins TRBV11-2 to TRBJ2-5; D may be TRBD1 or TRBD2 (5 bases each). CDR1 and CDR2 (germline): SGHAT, FQNNGV. With 0 bases removed from V and 7 bases from J, the gap between germline ends came to 12 bases. The length of the CDR3 is 14 residues. CDR3 amino acids: CASSLDRTGRTQYF. CDR3 nucleotides: TGTGCCAGCAGCTTAGATAGGACGGGGCGGACCCAGTACTTC. Drawing the rest from reference TRBV11-2 and TRBJ2-5, the complete variable domain is EAGVAQSPRYKIIEKRQSVAFWCNPISGHATLYWYQQILGQGPKLLIQFQNNGVVDDSQLPKDRFSAERLKGVDSTLKIQPAKLEDSAVYLCASSLDRTGRTQYFGPGTRLLVL.

CDR3 in DNA: TGTGCCAGCAGGCTCTCCCCAGGACTAGCGGGGGCAGATACGCAGTATTTT. The encoded protein is CASRLSPGLAGADTQYF. J is TRBJ2-3 and V is TRBV2, with 13 bases matching TRBD2. Trimming cost V 6 bases and J 4 bases; bases outside gene matches: 10. The CDR3 spans 17 residues. Germline CDR1 and CDR2: SNHLY and FYNNEI.

This clone was detected only a few times. The genes are TRBV3-1 (or the pseudogene TRBV3-2) and TRBJ1-6, with a possible D match to TRBD1 (5 bases). Trimming stripped 4 bases from V and 9 bases from J, with 7 bases between. The CDR3 is 12 amino acids. Germline values: CDR1 LGHDT, CDR2 YNNKEL (reference sequence). DNA for the CDR3: TGTGCCAGCAGCCGCCAGGGTTCACCCCTCCACTTT. This translates into CASSRQGSPLHF.

V and J are TRBV6-5 and TRBJ1-5; D not certain. V lost 8 bases to trimming and J lost 2 bases, with 10 bases between them. Germline lookup yields CDR1 MNHEY and CDR2 SVGAGI. The CDR3 runs to 13 residues. CDR3 DNA: TGTGCCAGCGGGCGCCGTCGCAATCAGCCCCAGCATTTT. Translated: CASGRRRNQPQHF.

This rearrangement joins TRBV7-8 to TRBJ1-1, with D unresolved. V lost 0 bases and J lost 5, with 7 bases in between. This CDR3 has 13 amino acids. From germline, CDR1 is SGHVS and CDR2 FQNEAQ. CDR3 protein: CASSLAIWTEAFF. DNA for the CDR3: TGTGCCAGCAGCTTAGCAATTTGGACTGAAGCTTTCTTT.

This clone was seen more than once but under ten times. The chain uses TRBV28 and TRBJ1-1, with a tentative D call TRBD1 (5 bases). CDR1 and CDR2 from the germline V gene are MDHEN and SYDVKM. V lost 5 bases, J lost 1 base, and 11 bases lay in between. The CDR3 has 14 residues. The CDR3 protein is CASSGSGGNTEAFF. The CDR3 nucleotides read TGTGCCAGCAGTGGCTCGGGGGGGAACACTGAAGCTTTCTTT.

V is TRBV29-1 and J is TRBJ1-2; TRBD1 matches at 10 bases. There are 13 residues in the CDR3. CDR1 and CDR2 (germline): SQVTM, ANQGSEA. With 8 bases clipped from V and 8 bases from J, the junction kept 11 bases outside the gene matches. CDR3 DNA: TGCAGCAGCGTGCCCGGGACAGGGGAAGGCTACACCTTC. It encodes CSSVPGTGEGYTF.

The V gene is TRBV2, the J gene TRBJ1-5, with 8 positions matching TRBD1. The V and J ends lost 6 bases and 6 bases, in that order; junction bases with no gene match: 7. Germline V gene lookup returns CDR1 SNHLY and CDR2 FYNNEI. The CDR3 sequence is 14 residues long. The CDR3 spells CASSPRDRSQPQHF. The CDR3, as DNA: TGTGCCAGCAGCCCCCGGGACAGGAGTCAGCCCCAGCATTTT.

The chain couples TRBV28 to TRBJ2-7; TRBD1 matches at 10 bases. CDR1 MDHEN and CDR2 SYDVKM come from the germline V gene. The CDR3 runs 14 residues. V was pared by 6 bases and J by 3 bases, with 5 bases of the junction left unmatched. This CDR3 is CASSLRTGGYEQYF. The CDR3 region has the DNA TGTGCCAGCAGCCTCCGGACAGGGGGCTACGAGCAGTACTTC.

The rearrangement uses TRBV18 and TRBJ2-5; TRBD2 is a possible D gene (6 bases). The V end lost 3 bases, the J end lost 5 bases, and 22 bases lay between the germline ends. Looked up from germline, CDR1 is KGHSH and CDR2 is LQKENI. The CDR3 spans 17 residues. As DNA, the CDR3 is TGTGCCAGCTCACCCACTCGGGCGGGGTGGTTTGCCGAGACCCAGTACTTC. It is translated as CASSPTRAGWFAETQYF.

The V gene is TRBV4-1, the J gene TRBJ2-3; the D is unclear. V was clipped by 7 bases and J by 6 bases, with 8 bases between them. Germline CDR1 reads MGHRA; CDR2 reads YSYEKL. CDR3 length: 11 residues. The CDR3 reads CASTIGDTQYF. In nucleotides, the CDR3 is TGCGCCAGCACGATCGGCGATACGCAGTATTTT.

The rearrangement links TRBV20-1 to TRBJ1-1; D remains unclear. Trimming took 3 bases from V and 3 from J, leaving 17 bases between them. The CDR3 runs to 15 residues. Germline lookup yields CDR1 DFQATT and CDR2 SNEGSKA (reference sequence). CDR3 sequence reads: CSASHAAGQDTEAFF. CDR3 bases: TGCAGTGCTAGTCATGCGGCAGGTCAAGACACTGAAGCTTTCTTT.

V and J are TRBV11-2 and TRBJ2-3; the D call may be TRBD1 or TRBD2 (5 bases each). The ends were cut back, 5 bases at V and 13 bases at J, with 16 bases in the middle. The germline V gene has CDR1 SGHAT and CDR2 FQNNGV. The CDR3 runs 12 residues. This CDR3 is CASSGGKGLEYF. The CDR3, as DNA: TGTGCCAGCAGCGGGGGTAAGGGGTTGGAGTATTTT.

The V call is TRBV10-2, the J call TRBJ1-6; no clear D gene. This CDR3 is 15 amino acids long. V lost 5 bases, J lost 10 bases, and 18 bases lay in between. Germline-derived CDR1 and CDR2 are WSHSY and SAAADI. CDR3 DNA sequence: TGCGCCAGCAGTCCCGAAAGAACATCTCAGTCACCCCTCCACTTT. Translation: CASSPERTSQSPLHF.

The V call is TRBV9, the J call TRBJ1-5, with D unclear. Germline-derived CDR1 and CDR2 are SGDLS and YYNGEE. V gave up 0 bases and J gave up 4 bases, with 8 bases separating them. There are 14 residues in the CDR3. The CDR3 DNA follows: TGTGCCAGCAGCGTAGGACAAACTAATCAGCCCCAGCATTTT. It is translated as CASSVGQTNQPQHF.

On this clone itself: Compared with germline, one end of the junction differs, possibly owing to a read error. Different DNA sequences within this sample yield the same CDR3. The chain combines TRBV6-5 with TRBJ2-3; TRBD2 agrees at 10 bases. This CDR3 comprises 15 residues. Germline V gene data show CDR1 as MNHEY and CDR2 as SVGAGI. CDR3 loop: CASSYGSGGADTQYF. As DNA, the CDR3 is TGTGCCAGCAGTTACGGGAGCGGGGGGGCGGATACGCAATATTTT.

The chain joins TRBV7-9 to TRBJ2-3; a possible D gene is TRBD1 (5 bases). CDR1 is SEHNR, CDR2 FQNEAQ, per germline (reference sequence). V was shortened by 5 bases and J by 3 bases, with 15 bases between the two germline ends. This CDR3 is built from 15 residues. The CDR3 DNA follows: TGTGCCAGCAGCCTAGGTCAGGGTCGGACAGATACGCAGTATTTT. It encodes CASSLGQGRTDTQYF.